This paragraph reports one T cell receptor beta chain. Germline V gene lookup returns CDR1 SGHAT and CDR2 FQNNGV. The V and J ends lost 0 bases and 1 base respectively, with 7 bases between them. This CDR3 is built from 14 residues. This sample was included in a study of blood T cell repertoires in COVID-19. Study context: The United States, Italy and Spain supplied acute and convalescent COVID-19 samples. Sources were T cells, B-cell-depleted T cells, or PBMCs; the material itself was cDNA or gDNA.

Original data processing: It was from reference gene primer amplification that nucleated cell counts were estimated. TCRdb's copy holds only in-frame clones and misses some; the assay was immunoSEQ multiplex PCR. V and J calls and clone size follow that table, whereas D and trimming were derived from the DNA. The profile shows around 190,000 clones, 70% to 90% of them singletons. The TCR comes from a woman older than 75 with acute or convalescent COVID-19. The sequencing input was peripheral blood. The rearrangement joins TRBV11-2 to TRBJ2-7; D not certain. CDR3 DNA sequence: TGTGCCAGCAGCTTAGATCCGAGATCCTACGAGCAGTACTTC. This codes for CASSLDPRSYEQYF.